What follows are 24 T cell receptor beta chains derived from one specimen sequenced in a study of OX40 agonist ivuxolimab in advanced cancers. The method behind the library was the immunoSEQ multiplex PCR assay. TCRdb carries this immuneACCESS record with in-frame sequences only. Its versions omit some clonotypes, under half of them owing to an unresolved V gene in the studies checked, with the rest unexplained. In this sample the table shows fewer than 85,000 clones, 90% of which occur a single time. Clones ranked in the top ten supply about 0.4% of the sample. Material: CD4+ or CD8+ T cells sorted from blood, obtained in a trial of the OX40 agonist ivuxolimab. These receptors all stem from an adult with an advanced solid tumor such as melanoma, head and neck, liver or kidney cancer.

Here the CDR3 DNA reads TGTGCCAGTAGTGACAGGCCTCTGGATACGCAGTATTTT. Translated: CASSDRPLDTQYF. The gene calls are TRBV19 and TRBJ2-3, with D maybe TRBD1 (6 bases). CDR3 length: 13 residues. In germline, CDR1 is LNHDA, CDR2 SQIVND (reference sequence). V lost 5 bases and J lost 6, with 12 bases in between.

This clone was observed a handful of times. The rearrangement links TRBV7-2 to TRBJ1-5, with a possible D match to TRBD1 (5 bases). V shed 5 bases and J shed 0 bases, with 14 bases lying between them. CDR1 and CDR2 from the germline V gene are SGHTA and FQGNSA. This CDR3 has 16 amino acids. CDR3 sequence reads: CASSPLQGLSNQPQHF. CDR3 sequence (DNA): TGTGCCAGCAGCCCACTCCAGGGCCTTAGCAATCAGCCCCAGCATTTT.

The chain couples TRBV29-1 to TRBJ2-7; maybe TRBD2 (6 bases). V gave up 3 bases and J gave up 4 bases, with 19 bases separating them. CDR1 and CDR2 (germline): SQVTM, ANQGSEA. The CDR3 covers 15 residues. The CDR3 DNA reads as TGCAGCGTTGAGGTCCCGCGACTAGGGGCATACGAGCAGTACTTC. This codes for CSVEVPRLGAYEQYF.

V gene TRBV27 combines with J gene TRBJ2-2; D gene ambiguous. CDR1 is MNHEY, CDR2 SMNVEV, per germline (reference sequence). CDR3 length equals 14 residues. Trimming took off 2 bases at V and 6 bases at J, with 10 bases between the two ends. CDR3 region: CASSLNELSGELFF. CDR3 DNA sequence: TGTGCCAGCAGTTTAAATGAGCTTTCCGGGGAGCTGTTTTTT.

The CDR3 bases are TGTGCCAGCTTAGAACAGGGTCGGGAGGAAAAACTGTTTTTT. Encoded protein: CASLEQGREEKLFF. This chain connects TRBV28 to TRBJ1-4; possible D gene TRBD1, 6 bases. V lost 8 bases and J lost 8, with 18 bases in between. The CDR3 spans 14 residues. Germline-derived CDR1 and CDR2 are MDHEN and SYDVKM.

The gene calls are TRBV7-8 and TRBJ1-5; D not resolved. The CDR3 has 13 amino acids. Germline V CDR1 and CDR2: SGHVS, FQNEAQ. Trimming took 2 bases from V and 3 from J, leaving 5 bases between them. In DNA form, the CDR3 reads TGTGCCAGCAGCTTAATCCCCAATCAGCCCCAGCATTTT. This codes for CASSLIPNQPQHF.

The CDR3 DNA reads as TGTGCCAGTAGTATAGAAGCAGGGACAGGGGGCTTCGAGCAGTACTTC. This sequence encodes CASSIEAGTGGFEQYF. V usage is TRBV19 and J usage is TRBJ2-7, with 12 positions matching TRBD1. CDR1 LNHDA and CDR2 SQIVND come from the germline V gene (reference sequence). V lost 0 bases, J lost 6 bases, and 6 bases stayed unmatched. The CDR3 length is 16 residues.

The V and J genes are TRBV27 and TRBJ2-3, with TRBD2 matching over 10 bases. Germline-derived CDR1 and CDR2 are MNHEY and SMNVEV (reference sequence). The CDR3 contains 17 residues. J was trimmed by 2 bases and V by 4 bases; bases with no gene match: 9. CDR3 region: CASSSSVAGGYTDTQYF. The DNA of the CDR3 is TGTGCCAGCAGTTCGTCGGTAGCGGGGGGATACACAGATACGCAGTATTTT.

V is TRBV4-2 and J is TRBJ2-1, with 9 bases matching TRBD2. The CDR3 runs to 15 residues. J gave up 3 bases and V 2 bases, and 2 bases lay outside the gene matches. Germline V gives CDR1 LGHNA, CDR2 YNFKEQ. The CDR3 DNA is TGTGCCAGCAGCCAACTAGCGGGGATCTACAATGAGCAGTTCTTC. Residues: CASSQLAGIYNEQFF.

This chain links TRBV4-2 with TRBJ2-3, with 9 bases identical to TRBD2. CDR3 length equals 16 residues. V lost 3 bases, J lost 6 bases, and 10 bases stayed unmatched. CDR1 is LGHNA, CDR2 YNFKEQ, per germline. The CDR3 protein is CASSQSGTSQLDTQYF. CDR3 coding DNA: TGTGCCAGCAGCCAGTCCGGGACTAGCCAACTGGATACGCAGTATTTT.

The CDR3 sequence is CASSSSRAQETQYF. The DNA of the CDR3 is TGTGCCAGCAGCTCCAGTCGGGCCCAAGAGACCCAGTACTTC. The rearrangement links TRBV7-2 to TRBJ2-5, with D uncertain. The germline V and J ends were trimmed by 4 bases and 1 base, with 10 bases remaining between them. Germline V CDR1 and CDR2: SGHTA, FQGNSA. This CDR3 has 14 amino acids.

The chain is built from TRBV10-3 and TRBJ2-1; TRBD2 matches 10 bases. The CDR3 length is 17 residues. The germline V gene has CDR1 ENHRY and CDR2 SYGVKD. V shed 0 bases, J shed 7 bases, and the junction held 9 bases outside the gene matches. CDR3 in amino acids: CAISESLGLAELNEQFF. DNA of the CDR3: TGTGCCATCAGTGAGTCCCTCGGACTAGCGGAACTAAATGAGCAGTTCTTC.

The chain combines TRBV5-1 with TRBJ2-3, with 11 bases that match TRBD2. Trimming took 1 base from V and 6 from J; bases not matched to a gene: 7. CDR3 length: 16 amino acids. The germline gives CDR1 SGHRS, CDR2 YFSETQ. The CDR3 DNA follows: TGCGCCAGCAGCTTGCCTAGCGGGGGGCCCTCCGATACGCAGTATTTT. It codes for CASSLPSGGPSDTQYF.

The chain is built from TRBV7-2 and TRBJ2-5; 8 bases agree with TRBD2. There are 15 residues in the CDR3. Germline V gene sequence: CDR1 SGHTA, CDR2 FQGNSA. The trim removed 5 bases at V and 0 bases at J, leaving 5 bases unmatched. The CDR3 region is CASSPRGLDQETQYF. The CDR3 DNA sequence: TGTGCCAGCAGCCCCAGGGGACTAGACCAAGAGACCCAGTACTTC.

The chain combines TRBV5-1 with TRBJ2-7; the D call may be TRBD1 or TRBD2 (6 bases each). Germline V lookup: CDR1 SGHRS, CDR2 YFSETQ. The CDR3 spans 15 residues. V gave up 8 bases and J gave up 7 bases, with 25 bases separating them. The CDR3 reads CASQEGGTPLLEQYF. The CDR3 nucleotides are TGCGCCAGTCAAGAAGGGGGGACGCCCCTGTTGGAGCAGTACTTC.

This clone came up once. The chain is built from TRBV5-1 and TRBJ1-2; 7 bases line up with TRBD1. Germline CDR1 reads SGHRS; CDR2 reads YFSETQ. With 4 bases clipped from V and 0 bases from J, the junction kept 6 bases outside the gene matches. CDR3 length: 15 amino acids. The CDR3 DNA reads TGCGCCAGCAGCACGGGACAGAATCCTAACTATGGCTACACCTTC. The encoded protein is CASSTGQNPNYGYTF. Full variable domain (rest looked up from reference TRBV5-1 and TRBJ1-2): KAGVTQTPRYLIKTRGQQVTLSCSPISGHRSVSWYQQTPGQGLQFLFEYFSETQRNKGNFPGRFSGRQFSNSRSEMNVSTLELGDSALYLCASSTGQNPNYGYTFGSGTRLTVV.

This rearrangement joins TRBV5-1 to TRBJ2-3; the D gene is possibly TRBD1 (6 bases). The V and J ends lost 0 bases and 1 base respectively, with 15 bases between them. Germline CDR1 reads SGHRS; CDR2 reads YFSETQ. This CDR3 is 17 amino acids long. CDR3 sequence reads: CASSLGLGAGGTDTQYF. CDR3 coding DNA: TGCGCCAGCAGCTTGGGGTTGGGGGCCGGAGGCACAGATACGCAGTATTTT.

For the CDR3, the DNA is TGTGCCAGCAGTTACTCGGACAGGGCCCGCGAGCAGTACTTC. Its protein product is CASSYSDRAREQYF. V usage is TRBV6-5 and J usage is TRBJ2-7; the match to TRBD1 covers 8 bases. This CDR3 comprises 14 residues. The junction had 4 bases not matched to a gene; V was cut back by 0 bases and J by 6 bases. Germline loops: CDR1 MNHEY, CDR2 SVGAGI.

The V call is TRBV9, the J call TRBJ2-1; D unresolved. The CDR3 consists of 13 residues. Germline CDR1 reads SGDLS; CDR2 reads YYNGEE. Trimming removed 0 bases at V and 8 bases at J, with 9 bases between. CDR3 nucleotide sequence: TGTGCCAGCAGCGTAGGACTCAGCCATGAGCAGTTCTTC. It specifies CASSVGLSHEQFF.

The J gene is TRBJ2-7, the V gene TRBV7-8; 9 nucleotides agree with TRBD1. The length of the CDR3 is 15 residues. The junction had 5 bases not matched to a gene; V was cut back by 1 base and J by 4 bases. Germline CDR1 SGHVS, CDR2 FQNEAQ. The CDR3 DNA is TGTGCCAGCAGCTTAGTGGGGACAGGGATATACGAGCAGTACTTC. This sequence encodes CASSLVGTGIYEQYF.

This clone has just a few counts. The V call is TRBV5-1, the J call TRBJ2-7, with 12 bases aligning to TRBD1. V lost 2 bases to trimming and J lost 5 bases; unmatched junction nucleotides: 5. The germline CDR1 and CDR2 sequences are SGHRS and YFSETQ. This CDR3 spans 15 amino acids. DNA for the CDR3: TGCGCCAGCAGCTTCTCCGGGACAGGGGGCGACGAGCAGTACTTC. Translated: CASSFSGTGGDEQYF. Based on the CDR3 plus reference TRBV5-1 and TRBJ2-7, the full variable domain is KAGVTQTPRYLIKTRGQQVTLSCSPISGHRSVSWYQQTPGQGLQFLFEYFSETQRNKGNFPGRFSGRQFSNSRSEMNVSTLELGDSALYLCASSFSGTGGDEQYFGPGTRLTVT.

The CDR3 sequence is CASSAFLDRVGETQYF. The CDR3 DNA reads as TGTGCCAGCAGTGCCTTTTTGGACAGGGTCGGCGAGACCCAGTACTTC. This chain joins TRBV6-1 and TRBJ2-5; TRBD1 aligns across 8 bases. V trimming: 4 bases; J trimming: 5 bases; junction bases outside the gene matches: 12. Germline V gene sequence: CDR1 MNHNS, CDR2 SASEGT. CDR3 length: 16 residues.

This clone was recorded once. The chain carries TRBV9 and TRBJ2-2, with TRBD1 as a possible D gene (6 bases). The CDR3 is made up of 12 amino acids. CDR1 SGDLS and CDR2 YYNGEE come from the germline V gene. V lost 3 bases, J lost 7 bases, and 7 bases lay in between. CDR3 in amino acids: CASSGGGGELFF. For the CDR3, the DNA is TGTGCCAGCAGCGGAGGGGGCGGGGAGCTGTTTTTT.

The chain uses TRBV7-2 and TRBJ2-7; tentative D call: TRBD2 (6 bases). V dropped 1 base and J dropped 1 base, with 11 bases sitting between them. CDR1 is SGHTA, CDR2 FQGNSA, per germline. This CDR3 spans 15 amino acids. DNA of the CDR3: TGTGCCAGCAGCTTAGACTCCGGGAGATCCTACGAGCAGTACTTC. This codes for CASSLDSGRSYEQYF.